A selection of T cell receptor beta chains follows, all from one sample in a study of blood T cell repertoires in COVID-19. Here immunoSEQ multiplex PCR was the method, and the copy in TCRdb shows in-frame clones only, minus some. This table has 150,000 or so clones, roughly 80% appearing once. The source material was PBMCs or T cells enriched from blood (not recorded which). These receptors were obtained from a man between 50 and 59 years old who had recovered from COVID-19. Each CDR3 is given with its conserved first and last residue. Fields, in order: clone size, D gene, V gene, J gene, CDR3 protein, CDR3 DNA. A D gene is named only where the DNA matches it firmly. Size values are once, few and many counts, or a class for expanded clones, and some rows have none.

-	TRBD2	TRBV4-3	TRBJ2-5	CASSQEGGGKETQYF	TGCGCCAGCAGCCAAGAGGGCGGGGGGAAGGAGACCCAGTACTTC
-	-	TRBV11-2	TRBJ2-7	CASSLGSGSYEQYF	TGTGCCAGCAGCTTAGGTAGCGGCTCCTACGAGCAGTACTTC
-	TRBD2	TRBV10-3	TRBJ2-5	CAISGGLAGLKETQYF	TGTGCCATCAGTGGGGGACTAGCGGGGTTGAAAGAGACCCAGTACTTC
-	TRBD1	TRBV28	TRBJ2-5	CASSVGQGHQETQYF	TGTGCCAGCAGCGTGGGACAGGGTCACCAAGAGACCCAGTACTTC
-	-	TRBV28	TRBJ1-3	CASSSGGTSGNTIYF	TGTGCCAGCAGTTCGGGGGGGACGTCTGGAAACACCATATATTTT
-	TRBD1	TRBV27	TRBJ1-1	CASSSRDRAEAFF	TGTGCCAGCAGTTCCCGGGACAGGGCTGAAGCTTTCTTT
-	TRBD1	TRBV7-8	TRBJ2-2	CASSLAPPGQGTGELFF	TGTGCCAGCAGCTTAGCCCCACCGGGACAGGGGACCGGGGAGCTGTTTTTT
once	-	TRBV5-1	TRBJ1-2	CASSLGGGYGYTF	TGCGCCAGCAGCTTGGGGGGCGGCTATGGCTACACCTTC
-	-	TRBV4-3	TRBJ2-1	CASSQDLARSYNEQFF	TGCGCCAGCAGCCAAGACTTAGCGCGCTCCTACAATGAGCAGTTCTTC
once	-	TRBV18	TRBJ1-1	CASSPGQSMNTEAFF	TGTGCCAGCTCACCAGGACAGTCAATGAACACTGAAGCTTTCTTT
-	-	TRBV18	TRBJ1-4	CASSPPGLAEKLFF	TGTGCCAGCTCACCACCGGGGCTGGCCGAAAAACTGTTTTTT
-	-	TRBV5-4	TRBJ1-2	CASRPTGDYGYTF	TGTGCCAGCAGGCCGACAGGCGACTATGGCTACACCTTC
-	TRBD1	TRBV5-4	TRBJ2-7	CASSQGDRSYEQYF	TGTGCCAGCAGCCAGGGGGACAGATCCTACGAGCAGTACTTC
-	-	TRBV7-9	TRBJ1-1	CASSLRTVEAFF	TGTGCCAGCAGCCTTCGGACAGTTGAAGCTTTCTTT
-	TRBD1	TRBV5-6	TRBJ1-2	CASSLERQGVGYTF	TGTGCCAGCAGCTTGGAGAGACAGGGTGTTGGCTACACCTTC
-	-	TRBV28	TRBJ1-5	CASSPAGGSDQPQHF	TGTGCCAGCAGTCCTGCAGGAGGGTCGGATCAGCCCCAGCATTTT
-	TRBD1	TRBV19	TRBJ1-6	CASSPNPRGQGVSPLHF	TGTGCCAGTAGTCCTAACCCCAGGGGACAGGGGGTTTCACCCCTCCACTTT
-	-	TRBV4-1	TRBJ1-2	CASSQPIGQQSRVVYGYTF	TGCGCCAGCAGCCAACCCATAGGACAACAATCAAGAGTGGTCTATGGCTACACCTTC
-	-	TRBV6-5	TRBJ1-1	CADMDMNTEAFF	TGTGCCGACATGGACATGAACACTGAAGCTTTCTTT
once	-	TRBV27	TRBJ1-6	CASSLRRADSPLHF	TGTGCCAGCAGTTTACGCAGGGCAGATTCACCCCTCCACTTT
few	TRBD1	TRBV6-5	TRBJ1-1	CASSVRTGDEAFF	TGTGCCAGCAGCGTAAGGACAGGAGATGAAGCTTTCTTT
-	TRBD1	TRBV16	TRBJ1-1	CASSLLTGDTEAFF	TGTGCCAGCAGCCTCCTGACAGGGGACACTGAAGCTTTCTTT
once	-	TRBV6-2/TRBV6-3	TRBJ2-3	CASSYYSGSDTQYF	TGTGCCAGCAGTTACTATTCGGGGTCAGATACGCAGTATTTT
-	TRBD2	TRBV15	TRBJ2-1	CATSRRSGLAANEQFF	TGTGCCACCAGCAGGAGGAGCGGGCTAGCGGCCAATGAGCAGTTCTTC
-	TRBD1	TRBV10-3	TRBJ1-2	CAISATGMDGYTF	TGTGCCATCAGTGCGACAGGGATGGATGGCTACACCTTC
-	TRBD2	TRBV7-8	TRBJ2-1	CASSLARLASHEQFF	TGTGCCAGCAGCTTAGCGCGACTAGCGTCCCATGAGCAGTTCTTC
-	-	TRBV25-1	TRBJ1-6	CASSEAGYLNSPLHF	TGTGCCAGCAGTGAGGCAGGTTATTTGAATTCACCCCTCCACTTT
few	TRBD1	TRBV7-9	TRBJ2-7	CASSLVTGGSYEQYF	TGTGCCAGCAGCTTAGTTACAGGGGGCTCCTACGAGCAGTACTTC
-	-	TRBV6-7	TRBJ1-5	CASRRTQGRGLFSNQPQHF	TGTGCCAGCAGACGAACTCAGGGTAGGGGATTATTTAGCAATCAGCCCCAGCATTTT
few	-	TRBV5-1	TRBJ1-5	CASSPGTGVGNQPQHF	TGCGCCAGCAGCCCCGGGACGGGGGTTGGCAATCAGCCCCAGCATTTT
-	-	TRBV3-1/TRBV3-2	TRBJ2-3	CASSQLSPGRTDTQYF	TGTGCCAGCAGCCAACTCTCCCCAGGGCGCACAGATACGCAGTATTTT
-	TRBD2	TRBV7-2	TRBJ2-5	CASSSYSGMGETQYF	TGTGCCAGCAGCTCGTATAGCGGGATGGGAGAGACCCAGTACTTC